These 23 T cell receptor beta chains were sequenced from one sample in a study of a mutant IDH1 vaccine in newly diagnosed glioma. Time point: week 35, safety follow-up. Each dose of the vaccine consisted of 300 ug of mutant IDH1 20-mer peptide, with topical imiquimod. Their recognized antigens are unknown. The protocol was immunoSEQ multiplex PCR, while the TCRdb copy is restricted to in-frame clones and leaves out a portion. Of some 57,000 clones detected, approximately 80% appear once; the ten largest clones hold about 4%. This specimen was PBMCs, taken from a glioma patient whose treatment included an IDH1 peptide vaccine. The receptor set was obtained from a woman between 18 and 29 years old with glioma.

The chain employs TRBV7-3 and TRBJ2-2; 8 nucleotides match TRBD2. Germline V gene data show CDR1 as SGHTA and CDR2 as FQGTGA. The length of the CDR3 is 16 residues. After removal of 5 bases from V and 2 bases from J, the junction contained 7 bases not matched to a gene. The CDR3 region has the DNA TGTGCCAGCAGCCCCGGGACTAGAATAAACACCGGGGAGCTGTTTTTT. This sequence encodes CASSPGTRINTGELFF.

V is TRBV27 and J is TRBJ1-5, with D tentatively TRBD1 (5 bases). V dropped 6 bases and J dropped 4 bases, with 16 bases sitting between them. The CDR3 length is 15 residues. Germline V gene sequence: CDR1 MNHEY, CDR2 SMNVEV (reference sequence). Here the CDR3 reads CASSPAGGQNQPQHF. The DNA for the CDR3 is TGTGCCAGCAGCCCTGCGGGCGGACAAAATCAGCCCCAGCATTTT.

This chain links TRBV5-1 with TRBJ2-7; D unclear. V shed 5 bases and J shed 3 bases, with 12 bases lying between them. The CDR3 consists of 13 residues. The germline gives CDR1 SGHRS, CDR2 YFSETQ. CDR3 DNA: TGCGCCAGCAGAGAGAGCCCTTACTACGAGCAGTACTTC. Translating it yields CASRESPYYEQYF.

The chain recombines TRBV19 with TRBJ2-4; D is unresolved. CDR1 is LNHDA, CDR2 SQIVND, per germline (reference sequence). The CDR3 contains 16 residues. V was trimmed by 5 bases and J by 0 bases, leaving 14 bases between them. The CDR3 DNA follows: TGTGCCAGTAGTGCCCAATACGATTTAGCCAAAAACATTCAGTACTTC. This gives the protein CASSAQYDLAKNIQYF.

The chain couples TRBV4-1 to TRBJ1-5; 7 bases align to TRBD1. CDR1 is MGHRA, CDR2 YSYEKL, per germline. The CDR3 contains 16 residues. The ends lost 0 bases at V and 1 base at J; junction bases unmatched: 3. The CDR3 DNA sequence: TGCGCCAGCAGCCAAGAAGGGGGCGGGAGCAATCAGCCCCAGCATTTT. This codes for CASSQEGGGSNQPQHF.

The V call is TRBV5-1, the J call TRBJ2-1; the D gene could be TRBD1 or TRBD2 (5 bases each). The CDR3 runs to 14 residues. V was shortened by 1 base and J by 3 bases, with 8 bases between the two germline ends. Looked up from germline, CDR1 is SGHRS and CDR2 is YFSETQ. The DNA for the CDR3 is TGCGCCAGCAGCTTGCGGGACCTCTACAATGAGCAGTTCTTC. Translation: CASSLRDLYNEQFF.

The chain uses TRBV12-5 and TRBJ1-2; 7 bases line up with TRBD1. The CDR3 runs 17 residues. V was clipped by 2 bases and J by 4 bases; unmatched bases: 13. Germline-derived CDR1 and CDR2 are LGHNT and FRNRAP. CDR3 sequence: CASGLLPSNRGFYGYTF. CDR3 DNA: TGTGCTAGTGGTTTGCTTCCATCGAACAGGGGCTTCTATGGCTACACCTTC.

The chain recombines TRBV5-4 with TRBJ1-2; the D is unclear. Germline CDR1 and CDR2: SGHNT and YYREEE (reference sequence). This CDR3 contains 13 residues. The ends were cut back, 0 bases at V and 3 bases at J, with 6 bases in the middle. DNA of the CDR3: TGTGCCAGCAGCTTGGCAGGCCACTATGGCTACACCTTC. Amino acid sequence: CASSLAGHYGYTF.

This clone occurred once. CDR3 bases: TGTGCCAGTAGTACTACGACAAAGGGAGCCATATATTTT. Translation: CASSTTTKGAIYF. This chain connects TRBV19 to TRBJ1-3; the D is unclear. The CDR3 spans 13 residues. V dropped 4 bases and J dropped 11 bases, with 15 bases sitting between them. Germline values: CDR1 LNHDA, CDR2 SQIVND (reference sequence).

As DNA, the CDR3 is TGTGCCAGCAGCGATGGGGGACTAGCGGGAGAGAGATTTCGGAATGAGCAGTTCTTC. It translates to CASSDGGLAGERFRNEQFF. The chain carries TRBV9 and TRBJ2-1, with 14 bases fitting TRBD2. The CDR3 sequence is 19 residues long. Germline CDR1 and CDR2: SGDLS and YYNGEE. Trimming cost V 3 bases and J 7 bases; bases outside gene matches: 15.

V usage is TRBV7-9 and J usage is TRBJ2-7; D remains ambiguous. The CDR3 extends over 12 amino acids. In germline, CDR1 is SEHNR, CDR2 FQNEAQ (reference sequence). Deletions cut 5 bases from V and 7 bases from J, with 12 bases between. For the CDR3, the DNA is TGTGCCAGCAGCCTCACCACTTGGGAGCAGTACTTC. The encoded protein is CASSLTTWEQYF.

This chain links TRBV5-1 with TRBJ1-3; no definite D call. Trimming shortened V by 0 bases and J by 8 bases, and 12 bases separated the two germline ends. Germline values: CDR1 SGHRS, CDR2 YFSETQ. This CDR3 has 14 residues. The CDR3 protein is CASSLASRVDTIYF. The CDR3 coding sequence is TGCGCCAGCAGCTTGGCCTCGCGGGTTGACACCATATATTTT.

This chain links TRBV11-2 with TRBJ1-1; TRBD1 matches at 7 bases. Germline-derived CDR1 and CDR2 are SGHAT and FQNNGV. The CDR3 runs to 13 residues. V dropped 5 bases and J dropped 10; count of bases not matched to a gene: 10. The DNA of the CDR3 is TGTGCCAGCAGCCCTGGAAGGGGGCGAGGAGCTTTCTTT. It codes for CASSPGRGRGAFF. Supplemented by reference TRBV11-2 and TRBJ1-1, the full variable domain reads EAGVAQSPRYKIIEKRQSVAFWCNPISGHATLYWYQQILGQGPKLLIQFQNNGVVDDSQLPKDRFSAERLKGVDSTLKIQPAKLEDSAVYLCASSPGRGRGAFFGQGTRLTVV.

The chain is built from TRBV28 and TRBJ2-7, with 10 bases aligning to TRBD2. The germline CDR1 and CDR2 sequences are MDHEN and SYDVKM. V lost 7 bases, J lost 3 bases, and 6 bases stayed unmatched. The CDR3 runs 14 residues. The CDR3 DNA is TGTGCCAGCAACCTAGCGGGAGCCTTCTACGAGCAGTACTTC. It is translated as CASNLAGAFYEQYF.

The CDR3 DNA is TGTGCCAGTAGTTATGGGGACAGTGTCTTTCAAGCCACCTTGGGAAAGCAGTACTTC. This gives the protein CASSYGDSVFQATLGKQYF. J is TRBJ2-7 and V is TRBV19, with 7 bases lining up with TRBD1. Germline lookup yields CDR1 LNHDA and CDR2 SQIVND (reference sequence). V lost 5 bases and J lost 8; bases outside the gene matches: 27. This CDR3 is built from 19 residues.

This sequence joins TRBV27 and TRBJ2-3; D is undetermined. V was cut by 2 bases and J by 4 bases, with 7 bases left in between. CDR1 and CDR2 from the germline V gene are MNHEY and SMNVEV (reference sequence). This CDR3 has 13 amino acids. CDR3 nucleotides: TGTGCCAGCAGTTTACCGCCGGCAGATACGCAGTATTTT. It translates to CASSLPPADTQYF.

The V and J genes are TRBV7-2 and TRBJ2-5; D is unclear. Germline CDR1 is SGHTA and CDR2 is FQGNSA. The CDR3 is made up of 11 amino acids. V dropped 7 bases and J dropped 5 bases, with 8 bases sitting between them. The CDR3 region has the DNA TGTGCCAGCACCCAAAAGGAGACCCAGTACTTC. This encodes CASTQKETQYF.

V usage is TRBV11-2 and J usage is TRBJ2-7; 7 bases agree with TRBD1. Losses at the gene ends were 6 bases for V and 2 bases for J; bases not matched to a gene: 7. This CDR3 is 14 amino acids long. Germline V gene sequence: CDR1 SGHAT, CDR2 FQNNGV. CDR3 region: CASRAGTATYEQYF. DNA of the CDR3: TGTGCCAGCAGGGCCGGGACAGCCACCTACGAGCAGTACTTC. Drawing the rest from reference TRBV11-2 and TRBJ2-7, the complete variable domain is EAGVAQSPRYKIIEKRQSVAFWCNPISGHATLYWYQQILGQGPKLLIQFQNNGVVDDSQLPKDRFSAERLKGVDSTLKIQPAKLEDSAVYLCASRAGTATYEQYFGPGTRLTVT.

In its sample, this clone was seen a few times. This chain connects TRBV29-1 to TRBJ1-1; the D gene is possibly TRBD1 (5 bases). Per the germline V gene, CDR1 is SQVTM and CDR2 is ANQGSEA. The V end was cut by 1 base, the J end by 6 bases, with 18 bases between. The CDR3 totals 15 residues. CDR3 loop: CSVEGGWGGRAEAFF. CDR3 nucleotide sequence: TGCAGCGTTGAAGGGGGGTGGGGCGGGAGGGCTGAAGCTTTCTTT.

J is TRBJ1-5 and V is TRBV7-8; 8 positions match TRBD1. The CDR3 spans 17 residues. Germline CDR1 is SGHVS and CDR2 is FQNEAQ. J was trimmed by 0 bases and V by 0 bases; bases with no gene match: 4. The CDR3 region is CASSLAWTGFSNQPQHF. The CDR3 nucleotides are TGTGCCAGCAGCTTAGCCTGGACAGGGTTTAGCAATCAGCCCCAGCATTTT.

V and J are TRBV5-1 and TRBJ2-3; D ambiguous. Germline CDR1 is SGHRS and CDR2 is YFSETQ. The CDR3 is 12 amino acids. V lost 2 bases and J 1 base, leaving 2 bases between the germline ends. CDR3 bases: TGCGCCAGCAGCTTCCGCACAGATACGCAGTATTTT. Residues: CASSFRTDTQYF.

This clone came up once. The chain is built from TRBV6-5 and TRBJ2-3, with D unresolved. Germline CDR1 reads MNHEY; CDR2 reads SVGAGI. The CDR3 sequence is 11 residues long. V lost 5 bases and J 6 bases, leaving 6 bases between the germline ends. The CDR3 region is CASSRGDTQYF. CDR3 coding DNA: TGTGCCAGCAGTCGTGGTGATACGCAGTATTTT.

V usage is TRBV5-1 and J usage is TRBJ2-7; a possible D gene is TRBD1 (5 bases). The CDR3 runs 16 residues. Germline V CDR1 and CDR2: SGHRS, YFSETQ. V was cut by 0 bases and J by 2 bases, with 15 bases left in between. This CDR3 reads CASSLVAGSYPYEQYF. The DNA of the CDR3 is TGCGCCAGCAGCTTGGTGGCAGGGTCGTACCCCTACGAGCAGTACTTC. Together with reference TRBV5-1 and TRBJ2-7, the CDR3 gives the full variable domain: KAGVTQTPRYLIKTRGQQVTLSCSPISGHRSVSWYQQTPGQGLQFLFEYFSETQRNKGNFPGRFSGRQFSNSRSEMNVSTLELGDSALYLCASSLVAGSYPYEQYFGPGTRLTVT.